Detailed here is one T cell receptor (beta chain). These data belong to a study of technical replicates of blood from a handful of donors. Generated by immunoSEQ multiplex PCR, the TCRdb table keeps only in-frame clones and is missing some. The sample consists of roughly 80,000 clones, just over 95% of them appearing once. Per the germline V gene, CDR1 is SGHTA and CDR2 is FQGNSA. This CDR3 is built from 15 residues. V lost 5 bases, J lost 5 bases, and 18 bases lay in between. Sequencing input: T cells isolated from PBMCs. The TCR comes from a human donor in good health. V is TRBV7-2 and J is TRBJ1-2; D gene ambiguous. DNA for the CDR3: TGTGCCAGCAGCACCCCCCACATCCTCCGATATGGCTACACCTTC. Encoded protein: CASSTPHILRYGYTF.